Shown below are 12 T cell receptor beta chains from a single sample sequenced in a study of cytomegalovirus exposure and HLA in healthy donors. Primers for the PCR totalled 60 Vbeta and 13 Jbeta. The table came from immunoSEQ multiplex PCR; TCRdb's copy has only in-frame clones and leaves some out. The data hold 95,000 to 110,000 clones, with approximately 80% observed a single time. What was sequenced was PBMCs. All receptors derive from a woman between 40 and 55 years old in good health and CMV-seronegative.

The rearrangement uses TRBV28 and TRBJ1-2; D ambiguous. The CDR3 has 12 amino acids. V lost 3 bases and J 5 bases, leaving 7 bases between the germline ends. The germline CDR1 and CDR2 sequences are MDHEN and SYDVKM. The CDR3 reads CASSLAVYGYTF. Here the CDR3 DNA reads TGTGCCAGCAGTTTGGCAGTTTATGGCTACACCTTC.

This chain connects TRBV28 to TRBJ1-5; no reliable D call. Germline V gene lookup returns CDR1 MDHEN and CDR2 SYDVKM. V was pared by 2 bases and J by 4 bases, with 12 bases between. CDR3 length: 15 amino acids. CDR3 coding DNA: TGTGCCAGCAGTTTAAATTCGGGAGCGAATCAGCCCCAGCATTTT. Translation gives CASSLNSGANQPQHF.

The chain combines TRBV13 with TRBJ1-5, with a weak D call TRBD1 (5 bases). Trimming pared 0 bases from V and 4 bases from J, leaving 10 bases between. The CDR3 totals 15 residues. CDR1 PRHDT and CDR2 FYEKMQ come from the germline V gene (reference sequence). The DNA of the CDR3 is TGTGCCAGCAGCTTAGGGGGTGGGGGGAATCAGCCCCAGCATTTT. Protein: CASSLGGGGNQPQHF.

V gene TRBV27 combines with J gene TRBJ2-7; 7 bases line up with TRBD2. The J segment lost 4 bases and the V segment lost 2 bases, leaving 2 bases of the junction unmatched. The CDR3 sequence is 13 residues long. Germline lookup yields CDR1 MNHEY and CDR2 SMNVEV (reference sequence). The CDR3 loop reads CASSLGREYEQYF. The CDR3 DNA reads as TGTGCCAGCAGTTTAGGGCGGGAGTACGAGCAGTACTTC.

This chain uses TRBV6-5 with TRBJ1-1, with D perhaps TRBD1 (5 bases). V was trimmed by 2 bases and J by 6 bases, leaving 13 bases between them. Germline V gene sequence: CDR1 MNHEY, CDR2 SVGAGI. CDR3 length: 14 amino acids. The CDR3 region is CASSYGGSYPEAFF. The CDR3 DNA reads TGTGCCAGCAGTTACGGGGGGTCTTACCCTGAAGCTTTCTTT.

This chain links TRBV2 with TRBJ2-4; TRBD2 is a possible D gene (6 bases). Germline V gene lookup returns CDR1 SNHLY and CDR2 FYNNEI. CDR3 length equals 16 residues. With 3 bases removed from V and 2 bases from J, the gap between germline ends came to 14 bases. In nucleotides, the CDR3 is TGTGCCAGCAGTGAGTCGGGGGTCGGTTCCAAAAACATTCAGTACTTC. Translation: CASSESGVGSKNIQYF.

V and J are TRBV11-2 and TRBJ1-5, with a weak D call TRBD1 (6 bases). In germline, CDR1 is SGHAT, CDR2 FQNNGV. The CDR3 contains 15 residues. The V and J ends lost 2 bases and 0 bases respectively, with 8 bases between them. The CDR3 region is CASSLQGNSNQPQHF. The CDR3 region has the DNA TGTGCCAGCAGCTTACAGGGGAATAGCAATCAGCCCCAGCATTTT.

This sequence joins TRBV2 and TRBJ2-5; TRBD2 matches 10 bases. This CDR3 comprises 16 residues. Looked up from germline, CDR1 is SNHLY and CDR2 is FYNNEI. Germline trimming cut 2 bases from V and 5 bases from J; bases unmatched to any gene: 8. The CDR3 nucleotides read TGTGCCAGCAGTGAAAGTCTAGCGGGGGCTCGGGAGACCCAGTACTTC. This gives the protein CASSESLAGARETQYF.

The chain has TRBV11-2 and TRBJ2-6, with no clear D. The V gene lost 3 bases and the J gene lost 0 bases, with 15 bases spanning the gap. CDR3 length: 18 amino acids. Per the germline V gene, CDR1 is SGHAT and CDR2 is FQNNGV. Here the CDR3 reads CASSFPMAESSGANVLTF. As DNA, the CDR3 is TGTGCCAGCAGCTTCCCCATGGCGGAGAGCTCTGGGGCCAACGTCCTGACTTTC.

The chain links TRBV7-8 to TRBJ2-7; 13 bases agree with TRBD2. The CDR3 loop spans 15 amino acids. The trim removed 5 bases at V and 5 bases at J, leaving 6 bases unmatched. Per germline, CDR1 SGHVS and CDR2 FQNEAQ. This CDR3 reads CASSPRTSGRNEQYF. CDR3 nucleotides: TGTGCCAGCAGCCCAAGGACTAGCGGGAGAAACGAGCAGTACTTC.

The chain uses TRBV5-8 and TRBJ1-5; D unresolved. V was pared by 4 bases and J by 4 bases, with 9 bases between. This CDR3 is built from 13 residues. CDR1 SGHTS and CDR2 YDEGEE come from the germline V gene. CDR3 protein: CASSVQRNQPQHF. The DNA for the CDR3 is TGTGCCAGCAGCGTACAGAGAAATCAGCCCCAGCATTTT.

This clone showed up just once. The chain recombines TRBV28 with TRBJ2-2, with D uncertain. This CDR3 is built from 15 residues. Germline V gene lookup returns CDR1 MDHEN and CDR2 SYDVKM. V gave up 2 bases and J gave up 0 bases, with 7 bases separating them. The CDR3 region has the DNA TGTGCCAGCAGTTTAAGATCGGCGAACACCGGGGAGCTGTTTTTT. It is translated as CASSLRSANTGELFF.